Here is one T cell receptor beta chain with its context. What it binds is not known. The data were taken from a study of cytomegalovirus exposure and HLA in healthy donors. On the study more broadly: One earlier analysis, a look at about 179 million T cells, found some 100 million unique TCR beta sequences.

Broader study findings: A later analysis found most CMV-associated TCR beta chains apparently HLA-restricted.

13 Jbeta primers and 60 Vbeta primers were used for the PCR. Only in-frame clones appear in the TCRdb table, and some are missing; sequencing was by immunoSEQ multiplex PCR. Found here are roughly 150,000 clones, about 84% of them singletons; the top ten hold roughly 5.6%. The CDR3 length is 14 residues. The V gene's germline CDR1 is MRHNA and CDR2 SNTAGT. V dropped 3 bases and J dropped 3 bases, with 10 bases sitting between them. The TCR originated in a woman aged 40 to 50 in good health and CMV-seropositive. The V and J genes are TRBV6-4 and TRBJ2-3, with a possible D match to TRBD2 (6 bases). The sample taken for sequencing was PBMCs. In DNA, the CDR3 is TGTGCCAGCAGTGAAGGGACTTCAACAGATACGCAGTATTTT. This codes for CASSEGTSTDTQYF.